These 30 T cell receptor beta chains were sequenced from one sample in a study of radiotherapy plus CTLA-4 blockade in lung cancer. The repertoire was sequenced with immunoSEQ multiplex PCR; TCRdb's copy has only in-frame clones and lacks some. The sample has about 49,000 clones, roughly 85% seen once. Sequencing was performed on peripheral blood, taken from a patient treated with radiotherapy plus ipilimumab. All receptors come from a human donor with non-small cell lung cancer whose response to radiotherapy plus ipilimumab could not be evaluated.

The chain recombines TRBV11-2 with TRBJ2-1; 9 bases are shared with TRBD1. V was clipped by 4 bases and J by 9 bases; unmatched bases: 19. CDR1 and CDR2 from the germline V gene are SGHAT and FQNNGV. The CDR3 spans 18 residues. The CDR3: CASSSPRQGEGNIAEQFF. In nucleotides, the CDR3 is TGTGCCAGCAGCTCACCTCGACAGGGGGAGGGAAATATAGCTGAGCAGTTCTTC. The variable domain in full, with the rest retrieved from reference TRBV11-2 and TRBJ2-1, is EAGVAQSPRYKIIEKRQSVAFWCNPISGHATLYWYQQILGQGPKLLIQFQNNGVVDDSQLPKDRFSAERLKGVDSTLKIQPAKLEDSAVYLCASSSPRQGEGNIAEQFFGPGTRLTVL.

The chain recombines TRBV18 with TRBJ1-5; TRBD1 matches at 8 bases. The CDR3 has 14 amino acids. The junction had 5 bases not matched to a gene; V was cut back by 3 bases and J by 7 bases. Germline V gives CDR1 KGHSH, CDR2 LQKENI. The CDR3 spells CASSPYRGGQPQHF. In nucleotides, the CDR3 is TGTGCCAGCTCACCGTACAGGGGGGGCCAGCCCCAGCATTTT.

Only one count was recorded for this clone. This chain joins TRBV6-5 and TRBJ1-2; possibly TRBD1 for D (6 bases). V dropped 0 bases and J dropped 6 bases, with 17 bases sitting between them. Germline V gene sequence: CDR1 MNHEY, CDR2 SVGAGI. This CDR3 comprises 16 residues. The CDR3 loop is CASSYSIHRVGNGYTF. The CDR3 bases are TGTGCCAGCAGTTACTCGATACACAGGGTGGGGAATGGCTACACCTTC.

The V gene is TRBV6-6, the J gene TRBJ2-7; TRBD1 matches 7 bases. The trim removed 6 bases at V and 4 bases at J, leaving 15 bases unmatched. The germline V gene has CDR1 MNHNY and CDR2 SVGAGI (reference sequence). The length of the CDR3 is 16 residues. CDR3 DNA sequence: TGTGCCAGCAGCCCTTATTGGACAGGTACACTATACGAGCAGTACTTC. Protein product: CASSPYWTGTLYEQYF.

The chain combines TRBV18 with TRBJ2-1, with 10 nucleotides matching TRBD2. Germline V CDR1 and CDR2: KGHSH, LQKENI. This CDR3 has 16 amino acids. After removal of 0 bases from V and 9 bases from J, the junction contained 8 bases not matched to a gene. The CDR3 nucleotides read TGTGCCAGCTCACCACCCGGGACTAGCGTAGGGAGTGAGCAGTTCTTC. Its protein product is CASSPPGTSVGSEQFF.

The chain employs TRBV18 and TRBJ1-1; no definite D call. Germline V gene lookup returns CDR1 KGHSH and CDR2 LQKENI. Trimming removed 3 bases at V and 8 bases at J, with 7 bases between. The CDR3 is made up of 11 amino acids. CDR3 sequence reads: CASSPGGEAFF. The CDR3 DNA reads as TGTGCCAGCTCACCGGGCGGGGAAGCTTTCTTT.

This sequence joins TRBV5-1 and TRBJ1-1, with 7 bases aligning to TRBD1. The V segment lost 2 bases and the J segment 7 bases; nucleotides outside the gene matches: 8. The CDR3 spans 14 residues. From germline, CDR1 is SGHRS and CDR2 YFSETQ. The CDR3 here is CASSFVSGQIEAFF. The CDR3 DNA is TGCGCCAGCAGCTTTGTTTCGGGACAGATTGAAGCTTTCTTT.

The rearrangement uses TRBV7-6 and TRBJ2-5, with 10 bases aligning to TRBD2. With V trimmed by 5 bases and J by 0 bases, 3 bases remained unmatched. This CDR3 region has 15 residues. The V gene's germline CDR1 is SGHVS and CDR2 FNYEAQ. The CDR3, as DNA: TGTGCCAGCAGCCCAGGACTAGCGGACCAAGAGACCCAGTACTTC. Its protein is CASSPGLADQETQYF.

This sequence joins TRBV7-2 and TRBJ2-5; TRBD2 might be the D (5 bases). The J call may be faulty, since TRBJ2-7 better matches the DNA end. This CDR3 is built from 14 residues. Germline loops: CDR1 SGHTA, CDR2 FQGNSA. The CDR3 DNA follows: TGTGCCAGCAGCTTAACGCTAGCCGACCACGAGCAGTACTTC. Amino acids: CASSLTLADHEQYF.

The CDR3 nucleotides are TGTGCCATCAGAAAAGGGACTGACAATTCACCCCTCCACTTT. Translated: CAIRKGTDNSPLHF. This chain joins TRBV10-3 and TRBJ1-6; possibly TRBD1 for D (5 bases). V lost 6 bases and J 7 bases, leaving 13 bases between the germline ends. This CDR3 region has 14 residues. Germline V gives CDR1 ENHRY, CDR2 SYGVKD.

The rearrangement uses TRBV28 and TRBJ1-2; D is perhaps TRBD1 (5 bases). V was pared by 3 bases and J by 8 bases, with 10 bases between. CDR1 and CDR2 from the germline V gene are MDHEN and SYDVKM. CDR3 length equals 12 residues. The CDR3 protein is CASSFGGGGYTF. DNA for the CDR3: TGTGCCAGCAGTTTTGGGGGAGGCGGCTACACCTTC.

The CDR3 DNA follows: TGTGCCAGCTCAGAACTAGCGGGGGAGACCCAGTACTTC. This encodes CASSELAGETQYF. The genes are TRBV18 and TRBJ2-5, with 10 bases that match TRBD2. Germline V gene sequence: CDR1 KGHSH, CDR2 LQKENI. V shed 5 bases and J 5 bases; nucleotides not matched to a gene: 2. The CDR3 is 13 amino acids.

V gene TRBV5-4 combines with J gene TRBJ1-1; D is unclear. CDR1 SGHNT and CDR2 YYREEE come from the germline V gene (reference sequence). V was clipped by 2 bases and J by 2 bases, with 13 bases between them. The CDR3 loop spans 15 amino acids. The CDR3 sequence: CASSFPVADNTEAFF. CDR3 in DNA: TGTGCCAGCAGCTTCCCCGTGGCAGATAACACTGAAGCTTTCTTT.

The V and J genes are TRBV4-3 and TRBJ1-2, with TRBD1 identical over 8 bases. The CDR3 is 14 amino acids. Germline V gives CDR1 LGHNA, CDR2 YSLEER. J lost 4 bases, V lost 1 base, and 2 bases had no gene match. The CDR3 DNA sequence: TGCGCCAGCAGCCAAGGGACAGGGAGCTATGGCTACACCTTC. It specifies CASSQGTGSYGYTF.

The rearrangement uses TRBV25-1 and TRBJ2-7; D might be TRBD2 (6 bases). The CDR3 loop spans 17 amino acids. Germline V CDR1 and CDR2: MGHDK, SYGVNS. Trimming removed 2 bases at V and 5 bases at J, with 22 bases between. Here the CDR3 reads CASSELGVGGWGDEQYF. DNA for the CDR3: TGTGCCAGCAGTGAACTCGGTGTGGGGGGATGGGGGGACGAGCAGTACTTC.

This chain uses TRBV9 with TRBJ1-2; 8 bases are a match to TRBD1. CDR1 and CDR2 (germline): SGDLS, YYNGEE. After removal of 4 bases from V and 3 bases from J, the junction contained 8 bases not matched to a gene. The CDR3 runs 15 residues. The CDR3: CASSRQGTDDYGYTF. CDR3 DNA: TGTGCCAGCAGCAGACAGGGGACGGACGACTATGGCTACACCTTC.

The rearrangement uses TRBV5-6 and TRBJ2-1; 10 nucleotides match TRBD2. With V trimmed by 3 bases and J by 6 bases, 6 bases remained unmatched. CDR1 SGHDT and CDR2 YYEEEE come from the germline V gene. This CDR3 comprises 15 residues. CDR3 sequence (DNA): TGTGCCAGCAGCTACATAATAGCGGGGGGCAATGAGCAGTTCTTC. Protein sequence: CASSYIIAGGNEQFF.

The chain joins TRBV19 to TRBJ1-5, with TRBD1 matching over 7 bases. The V and J ends lost 2 bases and 3 bases, in that order; junction bases with no gene match: 7. There are 16 residues in the CDR3. CDR1 is LNHDA, CDR2 SQIVND, per germline (reference sequence). The chain's CDR3 is CASSIRQGVDNQPQHF. The CDR3 bases are TGTGCCAGTAGTATACGACAGGGAGTAGACAATCAGCCCCAGCATTTT.

The chain is built from TRBV7-2 and TRBJ1-2, with D possibly TRBD1 on 5 matching bases. Germline CDR1 reads SGHTA; CDR2 reads FQGNSA. V was shortened by 3 bases and J by 3 bases, with 8 bases between the two germline ends. The CDR3 is 13 residues long. The CDR3 DNA reads TGTGCCAGCAGCTTGGGGCAGGACTATGGCTACACCTTC. It codes for CASSLGQDYGYTF.

The chain has TRBV4-3 and TRBJ2-2; TRBD1 agrees at 8 bases. The CDR3 has 15 amino acids. CDR1 and CDR2 (germline): LGHNA, YSLEER. Losses at the gene ends were 4 bases for V and 4 bases for J; bases not matched to a gene: 5. The CDR3 protein is CASSPGTGSTGELFF. In nucleotides, the CDR3 is TGCGCCAGCAGCCCTGGGACAGGATCCACCGGGGAGCTGTTTTTT.

The rearrangement links TRBV19 to TRBJ1-1; TRBD1 matches 7 bases. Trimming took 5 bases from V and 1 from J; bases not matched to a gene: 7. The CDR3 runs 15 residues. In germline, CDR1 is LNHDA, CDR2 SQIVND (reference sequence). In DNA, the CDR3 is TGTGCCAGTAGTCCTAACGACAGGGAGAACACTGAAGCTTTCTTT. Its protein is CASSPNDRENTEAFF.

This clone was recorded only once. The chain is built from TRBV5-5 and TRBJ2-7, with 10 bases that match TRBD1. The ends lost 1 base at V and 1 base at J; junction bases unmatched: 5. Germline CDR1 and CDR2: SGHKS and YYEKEE (reference sequence). The CDR3 contains 16 residues. The CDR3 protein is CASSLNAGQGSYEQYF. The DNA of the CDR3 is TGTGCCAGCAGCTTGAATGCGGGACAGGGGTCCTACGAGCAGTACTTC.

CDR3 nucleotide sequence: TGTGCCAGTAGTACAGGTAGAGACTCCTACGAGCAGTACTTC. Protein product: CASSTGRDSYEQYF. V is TRBV19 and J is TRBJ2-7; D unresolved. Germline V lookup: CDR1 LNHDA, CDR2 SQIVND (reference sequence). V was trimmed by 4 bases and J by 0 bases, leaving 10 bases between them. The CDR3 is 14 residues long.

A single count supports this clone. The J gene is TRBJ2-5, the V gene TRBV19, with D possibly TRBD1 on 5 matching bases. V was shortened by 3 bases and J by 5 bases, with 16 bases between the two germline ends. The CDR3 runs 15 residues. Germline values: CDR1 LNHDA, CDR2 SQIVND (reference sequence). CDR3 region: CASSIDSTPGETQYF. The CDR3 DNA reads TGTGCCAGTAGTATCGACAGTACTCCCGGGGAGACCCAGTACTTC.

This clone was detected only once. The V gene is TRBV27, the J gene TRBJ2-3; 15 nucleotides align to TRBD2. Germline CDR1 MNHEY, CDR2 SMNVEV (reference sequence). The CDR3 is 16 amino acids. Germline trimming cut 6 bases from V and 2 bases from J; bases unmatched to any gene: 3. The CDR3: CASRGTSGRYTDTQYF. The CDR3 region has the DNA TGTGCCAGCAGGGGGACTAGCGGGAGGTACACAGATACGCAGTATTTT.

This rearrangement joins TRBV18 to TRBJ2-3; D ambiguous. Germline V CDR1 and CDR2: KGHSH, LQKENI. This CDR3 has 14 residues. Trimming cost V 6 bases and J 2 bases, with 12 bases left between them. The CDR3: CASSPSHITDTQYF. The CDR3 DNA reads TGTGCCAGCTCGCCCAGTCATATCACAGATACGCAGTATTTT.

The chain uses TRBV19 and TRBJ2-6, with D hard to call. Trimming took 2 bases from V and 0 from J, leaving 5 bases between them. CDR3 length: 15 residues. The germline V gene has CDR1 LNHDA and CDR2 SQIVND (reference sequence). This CDR3 reads CASSIQDSGANVLTF. The CDR3 nucleotides are TGTGCCAGTAGTATACAGGACTCTGGGGCCAACGTCCTGACTTTC.

The rearrangement uses TRBV5-6 and TRBJ2-5; weak D call: TRBD1 (5 bases). The V end lost 3 bases, the J end lost 3 bases, and 12 bases lay between the germline ends. The CDR3 is 14 residues long. The germline V gene encodes CDR1 SGHDT and CDR2 YYEEEE. The CDR3 loop reads CASSSPVREETQYF. In DNA form, the CDR3 reads TGTGCCAGCAGCTCACCCGTCAGGGAAGAGACCCAGTACTTC.

Only a few counts were recorded for this clone. The junction departs from germline at one end; a sequencing error may be responsible. J is TRBJ2-7 and V is TRBV29-1, with 7 bases that match TRBD1. Looked up from germline, CDR1 is SQVTM and CDR2 is ANQGSEA. The CDR3 consists of 14 residues. CDR3 in amino acids: CSVRIQTGQLSLQF. The CDR3 bases are TGCAGCGTACGTATCCAGACAGGGCAGCTTAGCCTCCAATTC.

The V gene is TRBV27, the J gene TRBJ2-7; 8 bases line up with TRBD2. From germline, CDR1 is MNHEY and CDR2 SMNVEV (reference sequence). The trim removed 3 bases at V and 2 bases at J, leaving 15 bases unmatched. This CDR3 is 18 amino acids long. DNA of the CDR3: TGTGCCAGCAGTTTGAAGACTGGGCAGCGGGGGTTCGCCTACGAGCAGTACTTC. Residues: CASSLKTGQRGFAYEQYF.